One T cell receptor (beta chain) is described in this entry. Antigen: not known. CDR3 length: 14 amino acids. The germline V gene has CDR1 SNHLY and CDR2 FYNNEI. V lost 3 bases and J 0 bases, leaving 8 bases between the germline ends. This specimen comes from a study of cytomegalovirus exposure and HLA in healthy donors. Whole-study context: Some 80 million unique TCRs from HLA-typed donors were held in an early data release.

The study, taken as a whole, reports: The authors enumerated over 150 TCR beta chains as linked to cytomegalovirus. A later analysis linked a missense variant in DCLRE1C to the trimming of TCR beta V and J genes. Exclusion applied to some V segments, including TRBV6-2 and TRBV6-3, as they were indistinguishable.

The PCR was carried out with 60 Vbeta primers and 13 Jbeta primers. Generated by immunoSEQ multiplex PCR, the TCRdb table keeps only in-frame clones and is missing some. The table has 110,000 to 150,000 clones, 60% to 85% seen once. Input material: PBMCs. This chain connects TRBV2 to TRBJ1-1; tentative D call: TRBD1 (5 bases). This sequence originates from a male donor in good health and CMV-seronegative. CDR3 sequence (DNA): TGTGCCAGCAGTGACAGGGTTCTGAACACTGAAGCTTTCTTT. This codes for CASSDRVLNTEAFF.